A selection of T cell receptor beta chains follows, all from one sample in a study of control samples from healthy donors and cancer patients. Assay: immunoSEQ multiplex PCR; the TCRdb copy retains only in-frame clones and omits some. The data show roughly 130,000 clones, with roughly 94% seen just once and more than 13% held by the top ten. The specimen sequenced was PBMCs. The origin of the receptors is a man aged 55-75 years with colorectal cancer. Both conserved end residues are part of each CDR3. A D gene is named only where the DNA matches it firmly. Size values are once, few and many counts, or a class for expanded clones, and some rows have none.

>TRBJ1-1|TRBV3-1/TRBV3-2|NA|NA
TGTGCCAGCAGCTCGACACCCAACACTGAAGCTTTCTTT
CASSSTPNTEAFF
>TRBJ2-7|TRBV7-2|NA|NA
TGTGCCAGCAGCTTAGGATCAGGGACCTACGAGCAGTACTTC
CASSLGSGTYEQYF
>TRBJ2-3|TRBV19|NA|NA
TGTGCCAGTAGGAGACTCGGGGGGCCGAGCACAGATACGCAGTATTTT
CASRRLGGPSTDTQYF
>TRBJ1-3|TRBV3-1/TRBV3-2|NA|TRBD1
TGTGCCAGCAGCCAAACAGGGGCGAGCTCTGGAAACACCATATATTTT
CASSQTGASSGNTIYF
>TRBJ1-2|TRBV6-1|NA|NA
TGTGCCAGCAGTGAATCATTTTCCGGGTCTAACTATGGCTACACCTTC
CASSESFSGSNYGYTF
>TRBJ1-2|TRBV18|NA|TRBD1
TGTGCCAGCTCACCGCAGTCTAGAGGGGGCGCTGAAGGCTACACCTTC
CASSPQSRGGAEGYTF
>TRBJ2-7|TRBV6-5|NA|TRBD1
TGTGCCAGCAGTTACTTGGGACAGGGGGCTAACGAGCAGTACTTC
CASSYLGQGANEQYF
>TRBJ2-3|TRBV24-1|NA|NA
TGTGCCACCAGTGATGCCACTAGCTTATCTAGCACAGATACGCAGTATTTT
CATSDATSLSSTDTQYF
>TRBJ1-6|TRBV5-6|NA|NA
TGTGCCAGCAGCTTTAAATCGGGGGCCTGGGGTTCACCCCTCCACTTT
CASSFKSGAWGSPLHF
>TRBJ1-2|TRBV6-1|NA|NA
TGTGCCAGCAGTGACCAAGACCTTACCCCTAACTATGGCTACACCTTC
CASSDQDLTPNYGYTF
>TRBJ1-2|TRBV3-1/TRBV3-2|once|TRBD1
TGTGCCAGCAGCCAAGCCCCGGGACAGGGCCATGGCTACACCTTC
CASSQAPGQGHGYTF
>TRBJ1-2|TRBV12-3/TRBV12-4|NA|NA
TGTGCCAGCAGCGGGACCAACTATGGCTACACCTTC
CASSGTNYGYTF
>TRBJ2-2|TRBV19|NA|TRBD2
TGTGCCAGTAGTATCGGGGGGGCCACCGGGGAGCTGTTTTTT
CASSIGGATGELFF
>TRBJ1-1|TRBV7-8|NA|NA
TGTGCCAGCAGCCCGAGGCCCGGCGGCCTTGACACTGAAGCTTTCTTT
CASSPRPGGLDTEAFF
>TRBJ1-4|TRBV19|NA|NA
TGTGCCAGTAGTATCACTCCGGGACTGGCTAATGAAAAACTGTTTTTT
CASSITPGLANEKLFF
>TRBJ2-3|TRBV12-3/TRBV12-4|once|NA
TGTGCCAGCAGTTTTGTGGGAGATACGCAGTATTTT
CASSFVGDTQYF
>TRBJ2-7|TRBV18|few|NA
TGTGCCAGCTCACCATGGGGGTTCGAGCAGTACTTC
CASSPWGFEQYF
>TRBJ2-7|TRBV9|NA|NA
TGTGCCAGCAGCGTAGGGCCGGTCTCCTACGAGCAGTACTTC
CASSVGPVSYEQYF
>TRBJ2-3|TRBV11-3|NA|TRBD1
TGTGCCAGCAGCTTCCGACAGGGGGCCATAGATACGCAGTATTTT
CASSFRQGAIDTQYF
>TRBJ1-2|TRBV30|NA|NA
TGTGCCTGGAGTGTTCTGGGGGCTAACTATGGCTACACCTTC
CAWSVLGANYGYTF
>TRBJ2-5|TRBV30|NA|TRBD1
TGTGCCTGGAATACCCACAGGGGAGAGACCCAGTACTTC
CAWNTHRGETQYF
>TRBJ2-2|TRBV29-1|NA|TRBD2
TGCAGCGTTGATCTGGCGGGGGGGCGCACCGGGGAGCTGTTTTTT
CSVDLAGGRTGELFF
>TRBJ1-2|TRBV29-1|NA|NA
TGCAGCGTTGAAGCTGCTAACTATGGCTACACCTTC
CSVEAANYGYTF
>TRBJ2-2|TRBV5-1|NA|NA
TGCGCCAGCAGCCCCCGGCGGCAGGGTGACACCGGGGAGCTGTTTTTT
CASSPRRQGDTGELFF
>TRBJ1-1|TRBV6-5|NA|TRBD1
TGTGCCAGCAGGTGGGACAGGGTGAACACTGAAGCTTTCTTT
CASRWDRVNTEAFF
>TRBJ2-2|TRBV19|NA|NA
TGTGCCAGTAGTATCGGTAGGGATGGCGGGGAGCTGTTTTTT
CASSIGRDGGELFF
>TRBJ1-4|TRBV28|NA|TRBD1
TGTGCCAGCAGTCGACAGGGAAGGGGCTTTAAGGAAAAACTGTTTTTT
CASSRQGRGFKEKLFF
>TRBJ1-2|TRBV3-1/TRBV3-2|once|NA
TGTGCCAGCAGCCAGAGGAGCGCGAACTATGGCTACACCTTC
CASSQRSANYGYTF
>TRBJ2-7|TRBV19|NA|TRBD1
TGTGCCAGTAGTTCTACAGGGGACCCCTACGAGCAGTACTTC
CASSSTGDPYEQYF
>TRBJ1-1|TRBV6-5|once|TRBD1
TGTGCCAGCAGTTACTCGGGACAGACGGAAGCTTTCTTT
CASSYSGQTEAFF
>TRBJ2-7|TRBV28|NA|NA
TGTGCCAGCAGTTTACCGGGCTCCTACGAGCAGTACTTC
CASSLPGSYEQYF
>TRBJ2-4|TRBV6-6|NA|NA
TGTGCCAGCAGTCAACCCGGGCAGGGCCAAAACATTCAGTACTTC
CASSQPGQGQNIQYF
>TRBJ1-2|TRBV5-1|NA|TRBD1
TGCGCCAGCAGCTTGGAATACAGGGGGAGAGATGGCTACACCTTC
CASSLEYRGRDGYTF
>TRBJ2-3|TRBV2|NA|NA
TGTGCCAGCAACCTACAGGGATTTGCGACAGATACGCAGTATTTT
CASNLQGFATDTQYF
>TRBJ2-3|TRBV7-2|NA|TRBD2
TGTGCCAGCAGCTTATACCTAGCGGGGGGGCTCCCAGATACGCAGTATTTT
CASSLYLAGGLPDTQYF
>TRBJ1-2|TRBV19|NA|TRBD1
TGTGCCAGTAGTATCGGACAGGGTCGGAACTATGGCTACACCTTC
CASSIGQGRNYGYTF
>TRBJ2-1|TRBV10-1|NA|TRBD1
TGCGCCAGCAGGGGACAGGGAGGGAACAATGAGCAGTTCTTC
CASRGQGGNNEQFF
>TRBJ2-1|TRBV6-4|NA|NA
TGTGCCAGCACTCCCAGCTCCTACAATGAGCAGTTCTTC
CASTPSSYNEQFF
>TRBJ2-3|TRBV7-9|NA|NA
TGTGCCAGCAGCTCTCAGACGGGGGCTAGCACAGATACGCAGTATTTT
CASSSQTGASTDTQYF
>TRBJ2-7|TRBV18|NA|NA
TGTGCCAGCTCAAAGGGAGAATCCGAGCAGTACTTC
CASSKGESEQYF
>TRBJ2-7|TRBV18|NA|NA
TGTGCCAGCTCGGCAGGAATTCCCTACGAGCAGTACTTC
CASSAGIPYEQYF
>TRBJ2-3|TRBV2|NA|NA
TGTGCCGGGGAGCGCGATCAAGGGACAGATACGCAGTATTTT
CAGERDQGTDTQYF
>TRBJ1-3|TRBV5-4|NA|NA
TGTGCCAGCAGCTTGTACAGCTCTGGAAACACCATATATTTT
CASSLYSSGNTIYF
>TRBJ2-1|TRBV6-2/TRBV6-3|NA|TRBD2
TGTGCCAGCAGTCAACTAGCGGGGGGGTATGAGCAGTTCTTC
CASSQLAGGYEQFF
>TRBJ2-3|TRBV5-4|NA|TRBD2
TGTGCCAGCAGCCGGGGGGGAGACACAGATACGCAGTATTTT
CASSRGGDTDTQYF
>TRBJ2-5|TRBV5-3|NA|NA
TGTGCCAGAAGCTTCGACAGGCCTGAGACCCAGTACTTC
CARSFDRPETQYF
>TRBJ1-5|TRBV6-6|once|NA
TGTGCCAGCAGGTGGGACGTGGTCAATCAGCCCCAGCATTTT
CASRWDVVNQPQHF
>TRBJ2-1|TRBV9|NA|NA
TGTGCCAGCAGCGTATCCCGAGGGTCTGGAGCCAATGAGCAGTTCTTC
CASSVSRGSGANEQFF
>TRBJ2-3|TRBV25-1|NA|TRBD1
TGTGCCAGCAGGACAGGGGGACGCACAGATACGCAGTATTTT
CASRTGGRTDTQYF
>TRBJ2-1|TRBV9|NA|TRBD2
TGTGCCAGCAGCGTGGCCGGGACTAGCGGGGGTAATGAGCAGTTCTTC
CASSVAGTSGGNEQFF
>TRBJ1-1|TRBV29-1|NA|TRBD1
TGCAGCCCCACTCGGACAGGGAACACTGAAGCTTTCTTT
CSPTRTGNTEAFF
>TRBJ1-1|TRBV4-3|NA|NA
TGCGCCAGCAGCCAAGTCGAATTAAGTAGTGACACTGAAGCTTTCTTT
CASSQVELSSDTEAFF
>TRBJ1-5|TRBV5-6|NA|NA
TGTGCCAGCAGCTTGGGAGCCAATCAGCCCCAGCATTTT
CASSLGANQPQHF
>TRBJ1-1|TRBV27|NA|NA
TGTGCCAGCAGTTCAATGGACCAGAACACTGAAGCTTTCTTT
CASSSMDQNTEAFF
>TRBJ1-4|TRBV4-3|NA|NA
TGCGCCAGCAGCCAAGGGGGGGCTCTCTCAACTAATGAAAAACTGTTTTTT
CASSQGGALSTNEKLFF
>TRBJ1-1|TRBV11-2|NA|NA
TGTGCCAGCAGCTCCATGGGGTCGGGAAGCACTGAAGCTTTCTTT
CASSSMGSGSTEAFF